This TCR beta chain was sequenced during a study of T cells expressing NK-cell markers. Turning to the study itself: It was sorted CD3+CD56-NKG2C+, CD3+CD56+NKG2C- and CD3+CD56+NKG2C+ T cells that provided the TCR beta repertoires. HCMV serostatus: seven of eight sequenced donors positive, one negative. Findings and limits, study-wide: Dominant NKG2C+ clonotypes made up about 1.0-7.5% of CD8+ T cells in over five donors. In a handful of donors, dominant clonotypes made up about 25-65% of CD3+CD56-NKG2C+ cells.

This CDR3 spans 16 amino acids. From germline, CDR1 is MGHRA and CDR2 YSYEKL. Of note for this clonotype: Antigen unknown.

TCRdb processed the 5' RACE reads again and assigns one entry to each CDR3 protein, with no DNA. The sample's table shows a few hundred thousand distinct CDR3 sequences. The chain links TRBV4-1 to TRBJ2-1; the TCRdb call, TRBD1, lacks DNA for checking. The sequence was collected from a man between 18 and 69 years old in good health. Sequenced material: blood T cells: a sorted CD56 or NKG2C T cell subset, CD4+ or CD8+ T cells, or bulk PBMC T cells (not recorded which). CDR3 amino acids: CASRHPGQGRFNEQFF.